This T cell receptor (beta chain) was captured in a study of blood T cell repertoires in COVID-19. In the study overall: The United States, Italy and Spain provided the acute and convalescent COVID-19 samples. PBMCs, B-cell-depleted T cells, or T cells provided the cDNA or gDNA that made up the material.

In germline, CDR1 is SGDLS, CDR2 YYNGEE. Between the trimmed V and J ends, which lost 0 bases and 3 bases, there was a span of 18 bases. The CDR3 spans 17 residues. In the study's own analysis: Amplification of reference gene primers was used by the study to estimate nucleated cell counts. TCRdb's copy holds only in-frame clones and misses some; the assay was immunoSEQ multiplex PCR. The V and J calls and the clone size are those of that table, but D and trimming were determined from the DNA. The table lists roughly 150,000 clones, 65% to 85% of them singletons, with approximately 18% in the top ten.

The sample consisted of peripheral blood. The V call is TRBV9, the J call TRBJ1-2, with D hard to call. The TCR comes from a woman between 65 and 79 years old who had recovered from COVID-19. DNA for the CDR3: TGTGCCAGCAGCGTAGGGCAGAGCACCTTCCTAGACTATGGCTACACCTTC. This sequence encodes CASSVGQSTFLDYGYTF.